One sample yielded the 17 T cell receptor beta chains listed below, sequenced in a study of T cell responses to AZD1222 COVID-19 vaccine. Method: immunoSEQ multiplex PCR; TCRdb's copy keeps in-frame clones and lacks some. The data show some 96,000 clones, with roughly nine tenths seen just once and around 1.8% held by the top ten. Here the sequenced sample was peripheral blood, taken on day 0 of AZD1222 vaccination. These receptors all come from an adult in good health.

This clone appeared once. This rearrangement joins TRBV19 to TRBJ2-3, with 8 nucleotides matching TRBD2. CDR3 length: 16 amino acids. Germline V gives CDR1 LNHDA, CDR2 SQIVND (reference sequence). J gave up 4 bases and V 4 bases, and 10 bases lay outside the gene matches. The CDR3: CASSRMAGGNADTQYF. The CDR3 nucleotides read TGTGCCAGTAGTAGGATGGCGGGAGGTAATGCAGATACGCAGTATTTT.

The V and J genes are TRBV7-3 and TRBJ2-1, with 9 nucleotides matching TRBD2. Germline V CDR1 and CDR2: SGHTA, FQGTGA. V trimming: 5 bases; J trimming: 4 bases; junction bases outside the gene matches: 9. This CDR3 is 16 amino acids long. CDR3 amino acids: CASSLTGLASYNEQFF. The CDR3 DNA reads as TGTGCCAGCAGCCTTACGGGACTAGCTTCTTACAATGAGCAGTTCTTC.

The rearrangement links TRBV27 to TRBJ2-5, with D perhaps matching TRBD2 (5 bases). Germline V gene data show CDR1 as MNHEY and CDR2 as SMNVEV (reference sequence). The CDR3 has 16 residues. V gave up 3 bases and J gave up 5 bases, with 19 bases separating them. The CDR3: CASSFSPEGSRETQYF. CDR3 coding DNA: TGTGCCAGCAGTTTCTCCCCTGAGGGCAGTCGGGAGACCCAGTACTTC.

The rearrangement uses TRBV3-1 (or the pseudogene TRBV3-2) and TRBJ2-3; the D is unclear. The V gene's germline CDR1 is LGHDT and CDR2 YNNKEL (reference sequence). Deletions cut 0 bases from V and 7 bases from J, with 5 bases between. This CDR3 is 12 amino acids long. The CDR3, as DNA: TGTGCCAGCAGCCAAGATAGGTATACGCAGTATTTT. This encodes CASSQDRYTQYF.

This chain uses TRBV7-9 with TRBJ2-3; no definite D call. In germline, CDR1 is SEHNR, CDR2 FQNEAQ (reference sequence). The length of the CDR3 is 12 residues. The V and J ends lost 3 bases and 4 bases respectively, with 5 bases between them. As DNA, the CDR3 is TGTGCCAGCAGCTTTTTATCAGATACGCAGTATTTT. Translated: CASSFLSDTQYF.

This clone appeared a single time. CDR3 loop: CASSPSFGSGADTQYF. The CDR3 nucleotides are TGTGCCAGCAGCCCCTCCTTCGGGTCCGGGGCAGATACGCAGTATTTT. The chain employs TRBV11-1 and TRBJ2-3; D might be TRBD2 (5 bases). The CDR3 is made up of 16 amino acids. Trimming pared 5 bases from V and 4 bases from J, leaving 19 bases between. Germline V lookup: CDR1 SGHAT, CDR2 FQDESV (reference sequence).

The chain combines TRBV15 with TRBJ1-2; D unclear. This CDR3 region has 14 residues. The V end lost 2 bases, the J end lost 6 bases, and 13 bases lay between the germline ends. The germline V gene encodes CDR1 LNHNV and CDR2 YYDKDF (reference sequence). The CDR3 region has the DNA TGTGCCACCAGCAGATTTGGGCCTCAAGATGGCTACACCTTC. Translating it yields CATSRFGPQDGYTF. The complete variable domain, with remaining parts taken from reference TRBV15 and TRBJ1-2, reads DAMVIQNPRYQVTQFGKPVTLSCSQTLNHNVMYWYQQKSSQAPKLLFHYYDKDFNNEADTPDNFQSRRPNTSFCFLDIRSPGLGDTAMYLCATSRFGPQDGYTFGSGTRLTVV.

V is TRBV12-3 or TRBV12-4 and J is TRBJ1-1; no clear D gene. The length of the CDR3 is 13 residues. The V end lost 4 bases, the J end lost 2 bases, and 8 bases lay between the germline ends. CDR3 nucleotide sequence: TGTGCCAGCAGTTCAGCAGCTAACACTGAAGCTTTCTTT. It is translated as CASSSAANTEAFF.

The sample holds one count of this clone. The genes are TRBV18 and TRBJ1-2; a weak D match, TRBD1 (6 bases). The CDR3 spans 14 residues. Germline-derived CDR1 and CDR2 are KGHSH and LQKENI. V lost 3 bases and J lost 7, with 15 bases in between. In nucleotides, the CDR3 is TGTGCCAGCTCACCTACCAGGGGAGGTTCTGGCTACACCTTC. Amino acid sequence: CASSPTRGGSGYTF. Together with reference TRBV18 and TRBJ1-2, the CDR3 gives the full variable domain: NAGVMQNPRHLVRRRGQEARLRCSPMKGHSHVYWYRQLPEEGLKFMVYLQKENIIDESGMPKERFSAEFPKEGPSILRIQQVVRGDSAAYFCASSPTRGGSGYTFGSGTRLTVV.

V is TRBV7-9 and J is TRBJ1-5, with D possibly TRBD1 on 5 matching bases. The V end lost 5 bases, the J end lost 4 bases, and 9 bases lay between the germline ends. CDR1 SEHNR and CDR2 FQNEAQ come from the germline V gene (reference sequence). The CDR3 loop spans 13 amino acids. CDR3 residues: CASSTTENQPQHF. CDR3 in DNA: TGTGCCAGCAGCACGACAGAGAATCAGCCCCAGCATTTT.

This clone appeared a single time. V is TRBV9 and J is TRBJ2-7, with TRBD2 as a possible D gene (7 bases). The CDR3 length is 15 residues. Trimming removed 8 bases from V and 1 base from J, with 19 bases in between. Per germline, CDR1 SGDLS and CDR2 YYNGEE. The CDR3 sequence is CASSPGGLLSYEQYF. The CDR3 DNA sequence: TGTGCCAGTTCGCCGGGGGGCCTCTTATCCTACGAGCAGTACTTC.

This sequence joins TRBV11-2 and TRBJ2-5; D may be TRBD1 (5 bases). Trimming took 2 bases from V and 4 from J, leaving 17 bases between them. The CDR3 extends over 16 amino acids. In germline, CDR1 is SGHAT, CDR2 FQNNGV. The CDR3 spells CASSLLGIQRGETQYF. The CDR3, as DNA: TGTGCCAGCAGCTTATTGGGAATCCAAAGGGGAGAGACCCAGTACTTC.

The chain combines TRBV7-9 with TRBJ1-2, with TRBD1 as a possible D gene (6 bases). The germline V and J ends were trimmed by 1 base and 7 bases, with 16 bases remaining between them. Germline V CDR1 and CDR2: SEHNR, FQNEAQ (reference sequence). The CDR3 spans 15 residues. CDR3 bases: TGTGCCAGCAGCTTAGGAACGGGCAGGACAGCTGGCTACACCTTC. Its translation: CASSLGTGRTAGYTF.

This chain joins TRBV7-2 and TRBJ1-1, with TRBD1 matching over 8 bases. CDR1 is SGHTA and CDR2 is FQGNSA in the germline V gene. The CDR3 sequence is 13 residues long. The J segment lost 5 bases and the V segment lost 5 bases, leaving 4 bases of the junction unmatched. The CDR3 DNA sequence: TGTGCCAGCAGCACCACAGGGGGGACTGAAGCTTTCTTT. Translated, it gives CASSTTGGTEAFF. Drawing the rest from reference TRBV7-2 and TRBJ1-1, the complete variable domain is GAGVSQSPSNKVTEKGKDVELRCDPISGHTALYWYRQSLGQGLEFLIYFQGNSAPDKSGLPSDRFSAERTGGSVSTLTIQRTQQEDSAVYLCASSTTGGTEAFFGQGTRLTVV.

DNA for the CDR3: TGTGCCAGCAGCGTAGGCCCGGTGACCGGGACTAGCGGTGTTATCTACGAGCAGTACTTC. Protein sequence: CASSVGPVTGTSGVIYEQYF. This rearrangement joins TRBV9 to TRBJ2-7; 11 bases are a match to TRBD2. The CDR3 sequence is 20 residues long. The germline gives CDR1 SGDLS, CDR2 YYNGEE. Trimming took 0 bases from V and 3 from J; bases not matched to a gene: 17.

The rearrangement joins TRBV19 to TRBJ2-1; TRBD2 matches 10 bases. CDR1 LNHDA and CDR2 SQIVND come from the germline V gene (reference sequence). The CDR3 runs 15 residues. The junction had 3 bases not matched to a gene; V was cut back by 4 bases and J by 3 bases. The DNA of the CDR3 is TGTGCCAGTAGTACCGGGACTAGCGACTACAATGAGCAGTTCTTC. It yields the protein CASSTGTSDYNEQFF.

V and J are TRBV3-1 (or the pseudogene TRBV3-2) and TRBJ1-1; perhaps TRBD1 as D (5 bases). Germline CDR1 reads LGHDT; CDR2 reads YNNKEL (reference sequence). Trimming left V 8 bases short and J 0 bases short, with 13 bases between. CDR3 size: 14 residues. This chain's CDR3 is CASSLSGLNTEAFF. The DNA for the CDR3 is TGTGCCAGCTCCCTCTCGGGACTGAACACTGAAGCTTTCTTT.